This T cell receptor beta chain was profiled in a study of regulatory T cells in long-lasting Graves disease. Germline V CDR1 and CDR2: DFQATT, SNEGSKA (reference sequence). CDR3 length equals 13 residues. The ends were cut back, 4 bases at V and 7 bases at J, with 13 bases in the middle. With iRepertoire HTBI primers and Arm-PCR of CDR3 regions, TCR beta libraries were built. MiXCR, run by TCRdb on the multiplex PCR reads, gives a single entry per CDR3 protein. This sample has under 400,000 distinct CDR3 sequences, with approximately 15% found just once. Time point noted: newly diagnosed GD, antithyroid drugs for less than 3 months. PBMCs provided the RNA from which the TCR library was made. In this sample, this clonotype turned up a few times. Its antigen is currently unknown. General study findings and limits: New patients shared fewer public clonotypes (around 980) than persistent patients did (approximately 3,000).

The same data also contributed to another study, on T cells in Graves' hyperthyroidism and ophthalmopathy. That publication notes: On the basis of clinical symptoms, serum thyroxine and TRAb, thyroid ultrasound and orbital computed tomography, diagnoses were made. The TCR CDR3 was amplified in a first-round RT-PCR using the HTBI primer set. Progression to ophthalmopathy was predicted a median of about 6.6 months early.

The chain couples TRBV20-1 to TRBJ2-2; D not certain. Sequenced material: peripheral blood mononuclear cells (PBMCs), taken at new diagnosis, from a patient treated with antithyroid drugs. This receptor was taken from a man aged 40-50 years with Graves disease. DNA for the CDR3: TGCAGTGCTACCGGAAACAATGGCGGGGAGCTGTTTTTT. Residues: CSATGNNGGELFF.